The rows below give T cell receptor beta chains drawn from one sample of a study of cytomegalovirus exposure and HLA in healthy donors. Clones were sequenced by immunoSEQ multiplex PCR, and TCRdb holds only the in-frame ones, with some missing. Among about 140,000 clones listed, about 75% were seen once. The sample comprised PBMCs. Receptors originate from a man aged 35 to 55 in good health and CMV-seronegative. CDR3s include the opening cysteine and the closing phenylalanine or tryptophan. D genes are given only for firm matches. The size field is filled for only some rows; it gives once, few, many or a size class.

CDR3 DNA | CDR3 protein | D gene | J gene | clone size | V gene
TGTGCCAGCAGCTTGGGGGTGGAGACTGAAGCTTTCTTT | CASSLGVETEAFF | NA | TRBJ1-1 | NA | TRBV5-4
TGCGCCAGCAGGGCAGGTTTAAACTATGGCTACACCTTC | CASRAGLNYGYTF | NA | TRBJ1-2 | NA | TRBV4-3
TGTGCCAGCTCACACGCTGTCTCCTACGAGCAGTACTTC | CASSHAVSYEQYF | NA | TRBJ2-7 | NA | TRBV18
TGCGCCAGCAGTGCTACTAGCGGGGGGCGTCTATACAATGAGCAGTTCTTC | CASSATSGGRLYNEQFF | TRBD2 | TRBJ2-1 | NA | TRBV5-1
TGTGCCAGCAGCTTAGTGGGGGGGGCTAACACCGGGGAGCTGTTTTTT | CASSLVGGANTGELFF | NA | TRBJ2-2 | NA | TRBV11-2
TGTGCCAGCAAACTTACAGGGGGAAGCAATCAGCCCCAGCATTTT | CASKLTGGSNQPQHF | TRBD1 | TRBJ1-5 | NA | TRBV6-6
TGCGCCAGCAGCTGGACTAGCGGGGGGGCGATTTCGGCAGATACGCAGTATTTT | CASSWTSGGAISADTQYF | TRBD2 | TRBJ2-3 | NA | TRBV5-1
TGTGCCAGCAGTTTGGGCATTAATCAGCCCCAGCATTTT | CASSLGINQPQHF | NA | TRBJ1-5 | few | TRBV27
TGTGCCAGCAGAGGGGGCAATCAGCCCCAGCATTTT | CASRGGNQPQHF | NA | TRBJ1-5 | NA | TRBV6-5
TGCGCCAGCAGCCAAGAGTGGTGGCAGGGGTCTGGAAACACCATATATTTT | CASSQEWWQGSGNTIYF | NA | TRBJ1-3 | NA | TRBV4-1
TGCGCCAGCCCCCCTATGAACCACAACACTGAAGCTTTCTTT | CASPPMNHNTEAFF | NA | TRBJ1-1 | NA | TRBV10-2
TGCAGCTCGTGGACTAGCGGGTTCACAGATACGCAGTATTTT | CSSWTSGFTDTQYF | TRBD2 | TRBJ2-3 | NA | TRBV29-1
TGTGCCAGCAGGGACAGACAGGGGCAGACCTACGAGCAGTACTTC | CASRDRQGQTYEQYF | TRBD1 | TRBJ2-7 | NA | TRBV7-9
TGCGCCAGCAGCGCTACTAGCGGGGGTCCAGATACGCAGTATTTT | CASSATSGGPDTQYF | TRBD2 | TRBJ2-3 | NA | TRBV5-1
TGTGCTAGTGGCCCACTGGAGACAGGGCCTGAAGCTTTCTTT | CASGPLETGPEAFF | TRBD1 | TRBJ1-1 | NA | TRBV12-5
TGCGCCAGCAGCTCCGTCGGGACAAACTCCTACAATGAGCAGTTCTTC | CASSSVGTNSYNEQFF | NA | TRBJ2-1 | NA | TRBV5-1
TGCGCCAGCAGCTTCGGACTAGCGGGGGGGATCGATGAGCAGTTCTTC | CASSFGLAGGIDEQFF | TRBD2 | TRBJ2-1 | NA | TRBV5-1
TGTGCCAGCAGCCAGACAGACAATGAGCAGTTCTTC | CASSQTDNEQFF | NA | TRBJ2-1 | NA | TRBV2
TGTGCCAGCAGAGACCAGACAGCGACCTATGGCTACACCTTC | CASRDQTATYGYTF | NA | TRBJ1-2 | NA | TRBV9
TGCAGCGTTGTGAGGCAGGGGGCGCACACTGAAGCTTTCTTT | CSVVRQGAHTEAFF | TRBD1 | TRBJ1-1 | NA | TRBV29-1
TGCGCCAGCAGCCCCGGTTCCCCGAGGCGGGGTGGGCGCGGCTACACCTTC | CASSPGSPRRGGRGYTF | NA | TRBJ1-2 | few | TRBV4-1
TGTGCCAGCAGCTTAGGTCCAGGTGGGCAGGGACTGGGCTATGGCTACACCTTC | CASSLGPGGQGLGYGYTF | NA | TRBJ1-2 | NA | TRBV7-8
TGTGCCAGCAGCTTAGGGTCAGGGTATCTACAGCCCCAGCATTTT | CASSLGSGYLQPQHF | NA | TRBJ1-5 | NA | TRBV7-2
TGTGCCAGCAGCGAGACAGGAGATTGGGGGGAGCAGTACTTC | CASSETGDWGEQYF | NA | TRBJ2-7 | NA | TRBV9
TGTGCCAGCAGTTTATCGGCGGGATCCTACGAGCAGTACTTC | CASSLSAGSYEQYF | NA | TRBJ2-7 | NA | TRBV27
TGCGCCAGCAGCCAAGCCGACAGGGGGCTTCAAGAGACCCAGTACTTC | CASSQADRGLQETQYF | TRBD1 | TRBJ2-5 | NA | TRBV4-1
TGTGCCAGTACCAAACAGGGGGCGAACACTGAAGCTTTCTTT | CASTKQGANTEAFF | TRBD1 | TRBJ1-1 | NA | TRBV19
TGTGCCAGCAGCTTATTTCGTAGCACTGAAGCTTTCTTT | CASSLFRSTEAFF | NA | TRBJ1-1 | few | TRBV7-8